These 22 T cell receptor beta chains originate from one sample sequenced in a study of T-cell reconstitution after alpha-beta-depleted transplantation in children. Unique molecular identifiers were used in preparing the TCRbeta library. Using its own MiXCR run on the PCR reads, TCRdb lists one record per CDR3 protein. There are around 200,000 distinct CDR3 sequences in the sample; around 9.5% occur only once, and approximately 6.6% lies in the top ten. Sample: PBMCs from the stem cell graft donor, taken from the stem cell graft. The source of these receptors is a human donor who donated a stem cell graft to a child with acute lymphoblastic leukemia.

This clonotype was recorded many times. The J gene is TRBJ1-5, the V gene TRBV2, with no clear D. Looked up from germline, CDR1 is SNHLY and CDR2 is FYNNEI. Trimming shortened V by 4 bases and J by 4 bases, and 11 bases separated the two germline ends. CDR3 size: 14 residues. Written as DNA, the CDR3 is TGTGCCAGCAGTGTGGAAGGGCAGAATCAGCCCCAGCATTTT. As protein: CASSVEGQNQPQHF.

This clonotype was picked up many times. CDR3 residues: CASSLTGLASNGGNIQYF. CDR3 coding DNA: TGCGCCAGCAGCCTGACCGGACTAGCGTCGAATGGTGGAAACATTCAGTACTTC. The rearrangement joins TRBV5-1 to TRBJ2-4, with TRBD2 identical over 9 bases. The CDR3 loop spans 18 amino acids. Per germline, CDR1 SGHRS and CDR2 YFSETQ. J was trimmed by 6 bases and V by 4 bases; bases with no gene match: 17. The full variable domain, its missing parts supplied by reference TRBV5-1 and TRBJ2-4, is KAGVTQTPRYLIKTRGQQVTLSCSPISGHRSVSWYQQTPGQGLQFLFEYFSETQRNKGNFPGRFSGRQFSNSRSEMNVSTLELGDSALYLCASSLTGLASNGGNIQYFGAGTRLSVL.

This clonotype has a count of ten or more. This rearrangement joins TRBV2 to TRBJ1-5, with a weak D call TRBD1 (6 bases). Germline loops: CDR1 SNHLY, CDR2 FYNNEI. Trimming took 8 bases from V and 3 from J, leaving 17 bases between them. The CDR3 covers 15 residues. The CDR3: CASRTHRGANQPQHF. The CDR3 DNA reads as TGTGCCAGCCGGACTCACCGGGGGGCCAATCAGCCCCAGCATTTT.

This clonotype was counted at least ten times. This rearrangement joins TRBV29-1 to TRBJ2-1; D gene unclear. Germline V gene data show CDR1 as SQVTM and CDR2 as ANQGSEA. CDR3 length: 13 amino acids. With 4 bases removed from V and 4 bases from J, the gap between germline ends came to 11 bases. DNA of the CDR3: TGCAGCGTTGCCCTTTCCGGGTACAATGAGCAGTTCTTC. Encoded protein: CSVALSGYNEQFF.

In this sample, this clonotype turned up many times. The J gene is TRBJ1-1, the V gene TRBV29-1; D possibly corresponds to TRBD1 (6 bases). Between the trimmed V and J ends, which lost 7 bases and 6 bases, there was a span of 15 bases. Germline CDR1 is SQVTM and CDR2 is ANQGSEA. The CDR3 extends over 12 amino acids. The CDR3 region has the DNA TGCAGCGGGCAGGGGAGGGTTCCTGAAGCTTTCTTT. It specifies CSGQGRVPEAFF. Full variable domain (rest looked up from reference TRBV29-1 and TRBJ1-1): SAVISQKPSRDICQRGTSLTIQCQVDSQVTMMFWYRQQPGQSLTLIATANQGSEATYESGFVIDKFPISRPNLTFSTLTVSNMSPEDSSIYLCSGQGRVPEAFFGQGTRLTVV.

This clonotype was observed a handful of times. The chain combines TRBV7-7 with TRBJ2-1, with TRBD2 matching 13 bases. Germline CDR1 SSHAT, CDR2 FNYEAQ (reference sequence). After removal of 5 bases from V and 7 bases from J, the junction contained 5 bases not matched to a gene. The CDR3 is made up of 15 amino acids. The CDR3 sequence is CASSELAGGRNEQFF. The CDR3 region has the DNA TGTGCCAGCAGCGAACTAGCGGGGGGGAGGAATGAGCAGTTCTTC.

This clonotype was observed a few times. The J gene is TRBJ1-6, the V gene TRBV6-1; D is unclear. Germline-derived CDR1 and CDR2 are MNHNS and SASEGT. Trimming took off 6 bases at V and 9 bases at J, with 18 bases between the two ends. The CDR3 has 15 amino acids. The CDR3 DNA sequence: TGTGCCAGCAGCCTGACGTCGGGAGGACGTTCACCCCTCCACTTT. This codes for CASSLTSGGRSPLHF.

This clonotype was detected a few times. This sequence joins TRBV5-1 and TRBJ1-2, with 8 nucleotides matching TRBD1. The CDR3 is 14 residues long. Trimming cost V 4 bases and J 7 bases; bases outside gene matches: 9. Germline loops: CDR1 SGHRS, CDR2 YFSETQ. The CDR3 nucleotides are TGCGCCAGCAGCCTCGGACAGGGTGATCCTGGCTACACCTTC. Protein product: CASSLGQGDPGYTF.

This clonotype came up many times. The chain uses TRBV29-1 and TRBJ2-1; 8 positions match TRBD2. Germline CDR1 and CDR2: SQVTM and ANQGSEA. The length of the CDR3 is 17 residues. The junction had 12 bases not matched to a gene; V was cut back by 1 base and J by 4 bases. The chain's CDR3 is CSVEGRAGAPTYNEQFF. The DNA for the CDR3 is TGCAGCGTTGAAGGGCGAGCGGGGGCCCCGACTTACAATGAGCAGTTCTTC.

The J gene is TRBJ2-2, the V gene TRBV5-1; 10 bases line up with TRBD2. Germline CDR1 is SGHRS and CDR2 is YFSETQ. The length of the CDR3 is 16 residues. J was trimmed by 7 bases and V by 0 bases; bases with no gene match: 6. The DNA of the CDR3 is TGCGCCAGCAGCTTGGGGACTAGCGGTTACATCGGGGAGCTGTTTTTT. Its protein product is CASSLGTSGYIGELFF.

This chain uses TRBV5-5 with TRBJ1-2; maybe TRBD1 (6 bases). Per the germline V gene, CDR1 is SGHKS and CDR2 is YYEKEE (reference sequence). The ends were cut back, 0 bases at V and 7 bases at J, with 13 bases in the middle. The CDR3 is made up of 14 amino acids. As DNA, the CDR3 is TGTGCCAGCAGCTTGGCCCCAGGGGAGGGTGGCTACACCTTC. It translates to CASSLAPGEGGYTF.

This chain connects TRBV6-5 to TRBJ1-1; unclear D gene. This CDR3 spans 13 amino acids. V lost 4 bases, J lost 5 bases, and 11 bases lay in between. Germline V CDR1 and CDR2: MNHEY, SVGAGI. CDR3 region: CASSSRVETEAFF. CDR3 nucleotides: TGTGCCAGCAGTTCTCGGGTGGAAACTGAAGCTTTCTTT.

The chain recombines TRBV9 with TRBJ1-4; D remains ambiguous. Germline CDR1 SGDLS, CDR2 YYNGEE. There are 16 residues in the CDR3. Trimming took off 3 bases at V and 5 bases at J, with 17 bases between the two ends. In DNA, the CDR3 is TGTGCCAGCAGCGAGACGTCAGACGGACTGAATGAAAAACTGTTTTTT. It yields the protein CASSETSDGLNEKLFF.

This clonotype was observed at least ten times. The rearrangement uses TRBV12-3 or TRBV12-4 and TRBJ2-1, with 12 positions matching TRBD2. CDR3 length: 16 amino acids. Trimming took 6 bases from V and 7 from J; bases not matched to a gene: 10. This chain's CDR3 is CASSRLAGASPNEQFF. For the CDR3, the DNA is TGTGCCAGCAGCAGACTAGCGGGGGCCTCCCCTAATGAGCAGTTCTTC.

Here the CDR3 DNA reads TGCAGCGTTGAAGATCAAGTTCCGGGCTACACCTTC. This translates into CSVEDQVPGYTF. The rearrangement joins TRBV29-1 to TRBJ1-2; D is unresolved. The ends were cut back, 0 bases at V and 8 bases at J, with 10 bases in the middle. This CDR3 has 12 residues. CDR1 is SQVTM and CDR2 is ANQGSEA in the germline V gene.

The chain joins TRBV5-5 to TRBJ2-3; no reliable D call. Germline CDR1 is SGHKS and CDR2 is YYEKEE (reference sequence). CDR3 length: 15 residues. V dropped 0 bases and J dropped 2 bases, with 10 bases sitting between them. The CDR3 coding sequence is TGTGCCAGCAGCTTGGACTGGGAACCCACAGATACGCAGTATTTT. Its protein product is CASSLDWEPTDTQYF.

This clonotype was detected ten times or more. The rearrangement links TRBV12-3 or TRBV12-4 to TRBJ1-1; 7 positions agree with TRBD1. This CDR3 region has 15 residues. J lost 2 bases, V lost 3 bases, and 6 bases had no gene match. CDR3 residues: CASSLTAGGNTEAFF. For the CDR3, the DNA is TGTGCCAGCAGTTTGACGGCAGGGGGTAACACTGAAGCTTTCTTT.

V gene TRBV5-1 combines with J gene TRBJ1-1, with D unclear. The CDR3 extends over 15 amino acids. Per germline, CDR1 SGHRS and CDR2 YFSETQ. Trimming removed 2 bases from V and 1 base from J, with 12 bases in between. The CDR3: CASSFLTGKNTEAFF. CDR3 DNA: TGCGCCAGCAGCTTCCTGACCGGAAAGAACACTGAAGCTTTCTTT.

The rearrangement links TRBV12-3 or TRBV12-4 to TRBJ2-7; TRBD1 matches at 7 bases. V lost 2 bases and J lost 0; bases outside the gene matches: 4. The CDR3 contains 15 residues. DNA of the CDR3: TGTGCCAGCAGTTTATTGGGGACAGCCTCCTACGAGCAGTACTTC. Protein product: CASSLLGTASYEQYF.

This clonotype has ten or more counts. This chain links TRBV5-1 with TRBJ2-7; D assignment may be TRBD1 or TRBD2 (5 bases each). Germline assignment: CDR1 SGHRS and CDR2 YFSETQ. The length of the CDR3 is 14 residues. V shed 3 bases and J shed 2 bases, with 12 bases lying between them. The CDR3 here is CASSSRDGTYEQYF. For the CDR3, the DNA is TGCGCCAGCAGCTCCCGGGACGGAACCTACGAGCAGTACTTC.

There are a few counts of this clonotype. For the CDR3, the DNA is TGTGCCAGCAGTATTAGCGACAGGGTTGAAGCTTTCTTT. Protein sequence: CASSISDRVEAFF. The J gene is TRBJ1-1, the V gene TRBV6-1, with TRBD1 matching 7 bases. The trim removed 5 bases at V and 7 bases at J, leaving 7 bases unmatched. This CDR3 spans 13 amino acids. Per the germline V gene, CDR1 is MNHNS and CDR2 is SASEGT.

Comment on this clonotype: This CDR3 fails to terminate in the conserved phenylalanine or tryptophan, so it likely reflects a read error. The CDR3 loop reads CASSAALNYGYTS. CDR3 nucleotides: TGTGCCAGCAGCGCAGCCCTTAACTATGGCTACACCTCC. The chain recombines TRBV9 with TRBJ1-2; D ambiguous. CDR1 and CDR2 (germline): SGDLS, YYNGEE. V shed 3 bases and J shed 1 base, with 7 bases lying between them. CDR3 length equals 13 residues.